This TCR beta chain was sequenced during a study of T-cell reconstitution after alpha-beta-depleted transplantation in children (dated by TCRdb to the mid-2010s). The study in broad terms: Using TCR repertoire profiling, the study quantitatively followed how T-cell immune reconstitution unfolded in children after TCRalphabeta/CD19-depleted allogeneic hematopoietic cell transplantation.

Preparation of the library involved PCR. Sequencing took place on an Illumina HiSeq 2500. Molecular barcoding was employed in the preparation of TCR libraries, with unique molecular identifiers being used to normalize TCRbeta repertoire quantification. TCRdb reprocessed the public reads (quality trimming at Q25 with fastp, clone calling with MiXCR) and kept in-frame beta chains. Entries that share a CDR3 protein sequence are merged under the most common genes and DNA. The sample includes hundreds of thousands of distinct CDR3 sequences, with 10% to 15% observed a single time. In total, the top ten clones hold 3.5% to 4.5% of the sample. Comment on this clonotype: It has no known antigen specificity. One base away there is no much larger clone; base qualities are not given.

From a lookup of the germline V gene, CDR1 and CDR2 are SGHRS and YFSETQ. CDR3 length: 15 amino acids, cysteine to phenylalanine. Only CDR3 DNA remains: 45 bases, in frame from the first base. V lost 1 base and J lost 0 bases; the stretch between them is 10 bases long. The chain uses TRBV5-1 and TRBJ1-1; no D gene call is confident. The material sequenced was PBMCs, taken from the stem cell graft. The TCR comes from a human donor who donated a stem cell graft to a child with Fanconi anemia. CDR3 region: CASSLSWEMNTEAFF. The nucleotides read TGCGCCAGCAGCTTGAGTTGGGAGATGAACACTGAAGCTTTCTTT.